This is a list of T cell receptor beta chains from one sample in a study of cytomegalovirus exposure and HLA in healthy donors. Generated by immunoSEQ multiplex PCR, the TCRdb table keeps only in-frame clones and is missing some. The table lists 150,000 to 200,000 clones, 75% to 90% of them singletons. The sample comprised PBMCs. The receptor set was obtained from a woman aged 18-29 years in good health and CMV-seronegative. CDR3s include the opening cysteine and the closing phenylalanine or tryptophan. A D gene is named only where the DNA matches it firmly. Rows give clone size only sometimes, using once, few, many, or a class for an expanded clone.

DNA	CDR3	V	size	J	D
TGTGCCAGCAGAAAAAGGGGGGGGTCAACCAGAACTAATGAAAAACTGTTTTTT	CASRKRGGSTRTNEKLFF	TRBV7-9	.	TRBJ1-4	.
TGTGCCAGCAGTAGGGGTCTCCTCAATGAAAAACTGTTTTTT	CASSRGLLNEKLFF	TRBV14	medium-sized	TRBJ1-4	.
TGTGCCAGCAGTTACTCAATGACAGGGGCGTATGAAGCTTTCTTT	CASSYSMTGAYEAFF	TRBV6-5	.	TRBJ1-1	TRBD1
TGTGCCAGTAGTATTTCTGGCCTAGCGGGGGGGGAGACCCAGTACTTC	CASSISGLAGGETQYF	TRBV19	.	TRBJ2-5	TRBD2
TGTGCCAGCAGCCGGCAGCGAGGCCATGGAGACGAGCAGTACTTC	CASSRQRGHGDEQYF	TRBV4-2	.	TRBJ2-7	.
TGCGCCAGCAGCGCGTCCGGGACTAGCGGGGCGACAGGGGAGCAGTTCTTC	CASSASGTSGATGEQFF	TRBV5-1	.	TRBJ2-1	TRBD2
TGTGCCAGCAGAGTAGGACTAGCGGGGGCGTCAGATACGCAGTATTTT	CASRVGLAGASDTQYF	TRBV5-4	.	TRBJ2-3	TRBD2
TGCGCCAGCAGTGCGGGACAGGCGACTGAAGCTTTCTTT	CASSAGQATEAFF	TRBV10-1	.	TRBJ1-1	TRBD1
TGTGCCAGCAGCACGACAGGGGGCAGGAACACTGAAGCTTTCTTT	CASSTTGGRNTEAFF	TRBV6-5	.	TRBJ1-1	TRBD1
TGTGCCAGCAGCTTAGTCGGGGAGACCCAGTACTTC	CASSLVGETQYF	TRBV7-9	once	TRBJ2-5	.
TGTGCCAGCAGTTACGACGGGTCCGGGGCCCTCCACTTT	CASSYDGSGALHF	TRBV6-5	.	TRBJ1-6	.
TGCGCCAGCAGTGAGTCCCGGGGAACACCCCTCCACTTT	CASSESRGTPLHF	TRBV10-2	.	TRBJ1-6	.
TGTGCCAGTATTCCACCATGGTCGCGGATGAACACTGAAGCTTTCTTT	CASIPPWSRMNTEAFF	TRBV19	.	TRBJ1-1	.
TGTGCCAGCCGATTCCTGAGGAAGGAAAAACTGTTTTTT	CASRFLRKEKLFF	TRBV28	once	TRBJ1-4	.
TGTGCCAGCAGCCCTAGGACTACCACGTTGCAAGAGACCCAGTACTTC	CASSPRTTTLQETQYF	TRBV11-1	.	TRBJ2-5	.
TGTGCCAGCAGCCATAACGGACAGTCCCGAGGAGACACCATATATTTT	CASSHNGQSRGDTIYF	TRBV4-2	.	TRBJ1-3	.
TGTGCCAGCAGTGGGCTAGCAGGAGCCCAGTACTTC	CASSGLAGAQYF	TRBV2	.	TRBJ2-5	.
TGTGCCAGCAGGGGGACAGGTGACGGAAACACCATATATTTT	CASRGTGDGNTIYF	TRBV6-1	.	TRBJ1-3	TRBD1
TGTGCCAGTAGTATCTTTAGGACAGCGACCGAGGATTCACCCCTCCACTTT	CASSIFRTATEDSPLHF	TRBV19	.	TRBJ1-6	.
TGCGCCAGCAGCTTGGTTAGCGGGGGACAAGAGACCCAGTACTTC	CASSLVSGGQETQYF	TRBV5-1	few	TRBJ2-5	TRBD2
TGTGCCAGCAGTTTCTTGGGGGACAACTCCTACAATGAGCAGTTCTTC	CASSFLGDNSYNEQFF	TRBV28	.	TRBJ2-1	.
TGTGCCAGCAGCCCCCGGGGTAGCTTGAACACCGGGGAGCTGTTTTTT	CASSPRGSLNTGELFF	TRBV7-8	.	TRBJ2-2	.
TGTGCCAGCAGTGAGGAGGGACAGATCGACAATCAGCCCCAGCATTTT	CASSEEGQIDNQPQHF	TRBV25-1	.	TRBJ1-5	TRBD1
TGTGCCAGCAGTTACGAGGGCAGGGGGGCCGGGGAGCTGTTTTTT	CASSYEGRGAGELFF	TRBV6-5	once	TRBJ2-2	.
TGCGCCAGCAGCTTGGATGTTAGCGGGACCTACAATGAGCAGTTCTTC	CASSLDVSGTYNEQFF	TRBV5-1	.	TRBJ2-1	TRBD2
TGCGCCAGCAGCGGCCAGCCCGCGGGAGGGGGCAATGAGCAGTTCTTC	CASSGQPAGGGNEQFF	TRBV5-1	.	TRBJ2-1	TRBD2
TGTGCCAGCAGCTCTTGGGGACAGATACAAGAGACCCAGTACTTC	CASSSWGQIQETQYF	TRBV5-4	few	TRBJ2-5	TRBD1
TGTGCCAGCAGCTACGGACAGGACTACGAGCAGCACTTC	CASSYGQDYEQHF	TRBV7-7	.	TRBJ2-7	.
TGTGCCAGCAGTTACTCCGAGGTCACTGGCTACACCTTC	CASSYSEVTGYTF	TRBV6-6	few	TRBJ1-2	.
TGTGCCAGCAGTGAATGGGGGGGAAGCAATCAGCCCCAGCATTTT	CASSEWGGSNQPQHF	TRBV2	.	TRBJ1-5	.
TGTGCCAGTAGTATCCCCACTCCGGGACAGCGCCATCAGCCCCAGCATTTT	CASSIPTPGQRHQPQHF	TRBV19	.	TRBJ1-5	TRBD1